The entry that follows covers one T cell receptor beta chain sequence. What it binds is not known. This entry belongs to a study of cytotoxic CD8 clonotypes in ibrutinib-treated CLL. Trimming stripped 1 base from V and 2 bases from J, with 13 bases between. Looked up from germline, CDR1 is SGDLS and CDR2 is YYNGEE. The CDR3 is 15 amino acids. Some clones are missing from TCRdb's copy, which holds only in-frame ones; the method was immunoSEQ multiplex PCR. Found here are approximately 100,000 clones, 58% of them singletons; the top ten hold around a third. Study-wide findings and caveats: Public clonotypes were rare and shrank or held steady on treatment.

The material sequenced was PBMCs, taken after 24 months of ibrutinib treatment. The receptor was isolated from a human donor with chronic lymphocytic leukemia. The genes are TRBV9 and TRBJ2-7; the D call may be TRBD1 or TRBD2 (5 bases each). The CDR3 DNA follows: TGTGCCAGCAGCGTATCGACGGGGCTGCCCTACGAGCAGTACTTC. Its protein is CASSVSTGLPYEQYF.